What follows are 27 T cell receptor beta chains derived from one specimen sequenced in a study of OX40 agonist ivuxolimab in advanced cancers. The method was immunoSEQ multiplex PCR; TCRdb's version includes in-frame clones alone and lacks a portion of them. The sample holds about 68,000 clones; around 87% are singletons and the top ten take over 0.75%. The specimen comprised CD4+ or CD8+ T cells sorted from blood, sampled in a trial of the OX40 agonist ivuxolimab. The receptors stem from an adult with an advanced solid tumor such as melanoma, head and neck, liver or kidney cancer.

This chain links TRBV5-8 with TRBJ2-5; TRBD1 matches at 8 bases. J lost 4 bases, V lost 4 bases, and 18 bases had no gene match. The CDR3 has 18 residues. The V gene's germline CDR1 is SGHTS and CDR2 YDEGEE. The CDR3: CASSETRDGQGRSETQYF. The CDR3, as DNA: TGTGCCAGCAGCGAAACCCGCGATGGACAGGGAAGGTCAGAGACCCAGTACTTC.

This clone occurred once. The chain is built from TRBV6-5 and TRBJ2-7; D is uncertain. V was clipped by 3 bases and J by 0 bases, with 12 bases between them. The CDR3 runs 15 residues. Germline V lookup: CDR1 MNHEY, CDR2 SVGAGI. CDR3 residues: CASSYLGISSYEQYF. CDR3 nucleotides: TGTGCCAGCAGTTATTTAGGGATTAGCTCCTACGAGCAGTACTTC.

The genes are TRBV5-1 and TRBJ1-4; the match to TRBD1 covers 7 bases. V dropped 4 bases and J dropped 7; count of bases not matched to a gene: 13. CDR3 length: 16 amino acids. Germline V CDR1 and CDR2: SGHRS, YFSETQ. The DNA of the CDR3 is TGCGCCAGCAGCGGGGACAGCCAAGGAGGGTTTGAAAAACTGTTTTTT. Amino acids: CASSGDSQGGFEKLFF.

CDR3 DNA sequence: TGCGCCAGCACCGCGACGGGACTAGCGGGAGAGACCCAGTACTTC. Protein sequence: CASTATGLAGETQYF. The rearrangement joins TRBV10-2 to TRBJ2-5; 12 bases are shared with TRBD2. The CDR3 runs to 15 residues. CDR1 is WSHSY, CDR2 SAAADI, per germline. Trimming at V came to 7 bases and at J to 4 bases, leaving 7 bases not matched to a gene.

The V call is TRBV28, the J call TRBJ2-7, with 7 bases that match TRBD1. With 6 bases clipped from V and 3 bases from J, the junction kept 5 bases outside the gene matches. CDR3 length equals 13 residues. Germline CDR1 and CDR2: MDHEN and SYDVKM. The CDR3 bases are TGTGCCAGCAGGGCCGGGACAGACTACGAGCAGTACTTC. Translating gives CASRAGTDYEQYF.

The rearrangement uses TRBV29-1 and TRBJ1-1; no reliable D call. V was trimmed by 2 bases and J by 0 bases, leaving 13 bases between them. Germline assignment: CDR1 SQVTM and CDR2 ANQGSEA. The CDR3 runs 15 residues. The DNA of the CDR3 is TGCAGCGTTGAAACGGCCCGGCTAGTGAACACTGAAGCTTTCTTT. This codes for CSVETARLVNTEAFF. The full variable domain, in which reference TRBV29-1 and TRBJ1-1 provide the parts outside the CDR3, is SAVISQKPSRDICQRGTSLTIQCQVDSQVTMMFWYRQQPGQSLTLIATANQGSEATYESGFVIDKFPISRPNLTFSTLTVSNMSPEDSSIYLCSVETARLVNTEAFFGQGTRLTVV.

This clone has only one observation. This sequence joins TRBV30 and TRBJ2-5; TRBD1 is a possible D gene (5 bases). The germline V and J ends were trimmed by 0 bases and 7 bases, with 18 bases remaining between them. CDR3 length: 15 residues. Germline V CDR1 and CDR2: GTSNPN, SVGIG (reference sequence). CDR3 loop: CAWSVQGVASGTQYF. For the CDR3, the DNA is TGTGCCTGGAGTGTACAAGGGGTCGCGTCGGGGACCCAGTACTTC.

This sequence joins TRBV6-1 and TRBJ2-5; 7 bases align to TRBD1. The J call may not be correct, given that the DNA end is closer to TRBJ2-7. The CDR3 is made up of 14 amino acids. Germline CDR1 reads MNHNS; CDR2 reads SASEGT. The CDR3 loop reads CASSAGTANYEQYF. In DNA form, the CDR3 reads TGTGCCAGCAGTGCAGGGACAGCGAACTACGAGCAGTACTTC.

The chain couples TRBV7-9 to TRBJ2-7, with 7 bases identical to TRBD1. The length of the CDR3 is 14 residues. CDR1 and CDR2 (germline): SEHNR, FQNEAQ (reference sequence). V dropped 3 bases and J dropped 2; count of bases not matched to a gene: 4. The DNA of the CDR3 is TGTGCCAGCAGCTTGGGGACAGAGCCCTACGAGCAGTACTTC. Translating it yields CASSLGTEPYEQYF.

This clone was seen once. The chain has TRBV5-4 and TRBJ2-7; 11 positions match TRBD2. From germline, CDR1 is SGHNT and CDR2 YYREEE (reference sequence). Trimming cost V 2 bases and J 2 bases; bases outside gene matches: 3. This CDR3 region has 15 residues. The CDR3 sequence is CASSFQTSGAYEQYF. In nucleotides, the CDR3 is TGTGCCAGCAGCTTCCAGACTAGCGGGGCCTACGAGCAGTACTTC.

The genes are TRBV29-1 and TRBJ2-2; the D gene is possibly TRBD1 (6 bases). Trimming shortened V by 6 bases and J by 2 bases, and 13 bases separated the two germline ends. Germline V gene data show CDR1 as SQVTM and CDR2 as ANQGSEA. The CDR3 length is 14 residues. CDR3 sequence: CSVARDTNTGELFF. CDR3 in DNA: TGCAGCGTAGCCCGGGACACCAACACCGGGGAGCTGTTTTTT.

This clone was seen once. The rearrangement links TRBV28 to TRBJ1-2; no firm D call. With 2 bases removed from V and 6 bases from J, the gap between germline ends came to 13 bases. The germline V gene has CDR1 MDHEN and CDR2 SYDVKM. The CDR3 length is 14 residues. The CDR3 spells CASSLEGRGNGYTF. CDR3 sequence (DNA): TGTGCCAGCAGTTTAGAGGGAAGAGGAAATGGCTACACCTTC.

The rearrangement uses TRBV19 and TRBJ2-7; D is possibly TRBD1 (5 bases). The V end lost 1 base, the J end lost 3 bases, and 10 bases lay between the germline ends. Germline V CDR1 and CDR2: LNHDA, SQIVND (reference sequence). The CDR3 is made up of 14 amino acids. CDR3 in amino acids: CASSIGQGIYEQYF. Here the CDR3 DNA reads TGTGCCAGTAGTATAGGGCAGGGTATCTACGAGCAGTACTTC.

CDR3 DNA: TGTGCCAGCAGTTTAGGTGGTTCCTCTGGAAACACCATATATTTT. It codes for CASSLGGSSGNTIYF. The V and J genes are TRBV28 and TRBJ1-3, with no clear D. The V gene's germline CDR1 is MDHEN and CDR2 SYDVKM. With 2 bases removed from V and 0 bases from J, the gap between germline ends came to 8 bases. CDR3 length equals 15 residues. Supplemented by reference TRBV28 and TRBJ1-3, the full variable domain reads DVKVTQSSRYLVKRTGEKVFLECVQDMDHENMFWYRQDPGLGLRLIYFSYDVKMKEKGDIPEGYSVSREKKERFSLILESASTNQTSMYLCASSLGGSSGNTIYFGEGSWLTVV.

This rearrangement joins TRBV7-3 to TRBJ2-1, with 9 bases matching TRBD2. The V gene's germline CDR1 is SGHTA and CDR2 FQGTGA. The CDR3 consists of 15 residues. Losses at the gene ends were 5 bases for V and 2 bases for J; bases not matched to a gene: 4. CDR3 coding DNA: TGTGCCAGCAGCCCGCAGCGGGAGGCCTACAATGAGCAGTTCTTC. Amino acid sequence: CASSPQREAYNEQFF.

V and J are TRBV5-6 and TRBJ1-1; 7 bases are shared with TRBD1. The CDR3 is 12 residues long. J was trimmed by 4 bases and V by 6 bases; bases with no gene match: 3. The germline CDR1 and CDR2 sequences are SGHDT and YYEEEE. The CDR3 DNA reads as TGTGCCAGCACGACAGGGATCACTGAAGCTTTCTTT. It codes for CASTTGITEAFF.

The chain has TRBV4-2 and TRBJ2-2, with 9 bases that match TRBD1. The J segment lost 6 bases and the V segment lost 0 bases, leaving 11 bases of the junction unmatched. The germline V gene encodes CDR1 LGHNA and CDR2 YNFKEQ. The CDR3 is 18 amino acids. CDR3 protein: CASSQDRDRVGFPGELFF. The CDR3 nucleotides are TGTGCCAGCAGCCAAGATAGGGACAGGGTAGGTTTTCCCGGGGAGCTGTTTTTT.

This rearrangement joins TRBV27 to TRBJ2-3; D not resolved. Trimming cost V 5 bases and J 2 bases, with 2 bases left between them. Germline V gene data show CDR1 as MNHEY and CDR2 as SMNVEV (reference sequence). The CDR3 has 11 residues. CDR3 coding DNA: TGTGCCAGCAGTACCACAGATACGCAGTATTTT. Its translation is CASSTTDTQYF.

The CDR3 reads CASSWGRGHGTDTQYF. The DNA of the CDR3 is TGCGCCAGCAGCTGGGGGAGGGGCCATGGCACAGATACGCAGTATTTT. The chain combines TRBV5-1 with TRBJ2-3; TRBD2 agrees at 7 bases. Germline values: CDR1 SGHRS, CDR2 YFSETQ. The CDR3 has 16 residues. The trim removed 3 bases at V and 1 base at J, leaving 8 bases unmatched.

The chain combines TRBV6-1 with TRBJ2-7; weak D call: TRBD2 (6 bases). This CDR3 has 14 residues. Trimming pared 4 bases from V and 0 bases from J, leaving 10 bases between. Per germline, CDR1 MNHNS and CDR2 SASEGT. CDR3: CASSAGLSSYEQYF. CDR3 DNA sequence: TGTGCCAGCAGTGCGGGACTTAGCTCCTACGAGCAGTACTTC.

The chain uses TRBV28 and TRBJ1-5; TRBD1 matches 7 bases. Looked up from germline, CDR1 is MDHEN and CDR2 is SYDVKM. V gave up 6 bases and J gave up 0 bases; unmatched junction bases: 14. The CDR3 spans 18 residues. In nucleotides, the CDR3 is TGTGCCAGCAGACCGTTCGACAGGGTATCGAGTAGCAATCAGCCCCAGCATTTT. It encodes CASRPFDRVSSSNQPQHF.

The CDR3 region has the DNA TGTGCCAGCAGCGCCGGACTAGCGGGATTCCCGTTTTTT. It codes for CASSAGLAGFPFF. The chain recombines TRBV5-4 with TRBJ2-2; 12 bases align to TRBD2. Germline CDR1 reads SGHNT; CDR2 reads YYREEE (reference sequence). CDR3 size: 13 residues. The J segment lost 16 bases and the V segment lost 4 bases, leaving 8 bases of the junction unmatched.

This clone appeared a single time. The V call is TRBV18, the J call TRBJ1-5, with TRBD1 as a possible D gene (6 bases). Per the germline V gene, CDR1 is KGHSH and CDR2 is LQKENI. V lost 3 bases, J lost 5 bases, and 14 bases lay in between. The CDR3 spans 15 residues. The DNA of the CDR3 is TGTGCCAGCTCACCTTTTCCAGGGGAGGATCAGCCCCAGCATTTT. This codes for CASSPFPGEDQPQHF.

This chain joins TRBV6-5 and TRBJ1-1; 8 bases map to TRBD1. With V trimmed by 7 bases and J by 0 bases, 4 bases remained unmatched. The V gene's germline CDR1 is MNHEY and CDR2 SVGAGI. This CDR3 contains 14 residues. CDR3 nucleotides: TGTGCCAGCAATAGACAGGGGCTGAACACTGAAGCTTTCTTT. Its protein product is CASNRQGLNTEAFF.

The CDR3 loop is CASSDRGLTDTQYF. The CDR3 DNA reads as TGCGCCAGCAGCGACAGGGGATTAACAGATACGCAGTATTTT. The V call is TRBV5-1, the J call TRBJ2-3, with TRBD1 matching 8 bases. This CDR3 is built from 14 residues. The J segment lost 3 bases and the V segment lost 4 bases, leaving 4 bases of the junction unmatched. Germline V gene sequence: CDR1 SGHRS, CDR2 YFSETQ.

V is TRBV7-3 and J is TRBJ2-5, with D maybe TRBD1 (5 bases). This CDR3 contains 16 residues. V was shortened by 2 bases and J by 4 bases, with 17 bases between the two germline ends. Germline V CDR1 and CDR2: SGHTA, FQGTGA. The CDR3 region is CASSLLPDTSRETQYF. In DNA, the CDR3 is TGTGCCAGCAGCTTATTACCGGACACCTCCCGAGAGACCCAGTACTTC.

V is TRBV18 and J is TRBJ2-5; D is perhaps TRBD2 (6 bases). The germline CDR1 and CDR2 sequences are KGHSH and LQKENI. The CDR3 is made up of 15 amino acids. V lost 2 bases and J lost 2, with 12 bases in between. The CDR3 DNA sequence: TGTGCCAGCTCACCATTAAGCGGGCCTCAAGAGACCCAGTACTTC. It yields the protein CASSPLSGPQETQYF.